Given below is one T cell receptor (beta chain) in context. The antigen this receptor binds is unknown. No quality values exist for individual bases; no much larger clone is one base distant. TCRbeta CDR3 regions were amplified from genomic DNA by means of the immunoSEQ Assay, a bias-controlled multiplex PCR. The authors' analysis ran thus. The number of nucleated cells in each sample was estimated from the amplification of reference gene primers within the assay. To quantify the absolute abundance of each unique TCRbeta CDR3 rearrangement, sequence reads were collapsed and filtered. For each sample, productive Simpson clonality was calculated as the square root of Simpson's diversity index over productive rearrangements. Entries here come from immuneACCESS through TCRdb and include only in-frame sequences with V and J called. Some clones fail to appear in such tables; in the studies checked, an unresolved V gene covers under half of the shortfall, and the cause of the remainder is unknown. The DNA gave D and trimming, while V, J and clone size come from that table. Here the sample has fewer than 200,000 clones; more than 85% occur a single time. Clones ranked in the top ten supply less than 1.5% of the sample.

The entry originates in a study of blood T cell repertoires in COVID-19 (dated by TCRdb to about 2020). Regarding the research as a whole: The collaborator samples originated in the United States, Italy and Spain and spanned the acute and convalescent phases of COVID-19. The prospective study material was composed of cDNA or gDNA derived from T cells, B-cell-depleted T cells, or PBMCs. Subjects who had been exposed to COVID-19, were actively infected with it, or had recovered from it provided the deeply sampled blood TCRbeta repertoires that made up the dataset. A de-identified subject ID, COVID-19 status, age in years and sex were almost always included in the sample metadata. A freely available public database, intended as a resource for researchers studying the immune response to SARS-CoV-2, is where the repertoires were released. Where available, HLA class I and class II types were obtained from metadata supplied by the sample provider rather than from assay-based typing. Samples came from the ongoing ImmuneRACE study (first 160 participants) plus 1,254 subjects from 6 global collaborators.

The research as a whole found: How much clinical and demographic metadata was included differed by source and by participant, and the metadata was provided uncurated.

CDR1 and CDR2 are read off the germline V gene as SQVTM and ANQGSEA. Including cysteine and phenylalanine, the CDR3 has 15 amino acids. Only the CDR3 portion is preserved as DNA: 45 bases, with reading frame beginning at the first base. V sheds 4 bases and J sheds 0 bases, leaving 12 bases between their ends. In the prospective study, participants were 18 to 89 years old, resided in under 30 geographic areas of the United States, and were enrolled through a virtual design. In the prospective study, participants were assigned to cohorts based on the clinical history participants reported in a screening survey and a study questionnaire. In the prospective study, whole blood, serum and a nasopharyngeal or oropharyngeal swab were collected from each participant by mobile phlebotomists. Participants in the prospective study had the option to provide additional blood draws and questionnaires over an approximately 2-month period. Before DNA extraction, blood samples from the prospective study were shipped at room temperature or frozen.

The TCR sequence derives from a human donor with acute COVID-19. The donor label of this sample is uncertain. Sequencing used PBMCs or T cells enriched from blood (not recorded which). This receptor chain uses TRBV29-1 and TRBJ1-4; a confident D gene designation cannot be given. The nucleotides are TGCAGCGTTGGGGCCCGGGGTACAACTAATGAAAAACTGTTTTTT. Translation gives CSVGARGTTNEKLFF. Full variable domain (CDR3 extended with the reference TRBV29-1 and TRBJ1-4 proteins): SAVISQKPSRDICQRGTSLTIQCQVDSQVTMMFWYRQQPGQSLTLIATANQGSEATYESGFVIDKFPISRPNLTFSTLTVSNMSPEDSSIYLCSVGARGTTNEKLFFGSGTQLSVL.